This record looks at one T cell receptor (beta chain) sequence and its context. Here immunoSEQ multiplex PCR was the method, and the copy in TCRdb shows in-frame clones only, minus some. Altogether about 150,000 clones are present, 85% to 90% being singletons, with the ten largest covering about 2.1%. V shed 5 bases and J shed 5 bases, with 21 bases lying between them. Germline V gives CDR1 MGHRA, CDR2 YSYEKL. CDR3 length: 17 amino acids. The data belong to a study of blood T cell repertoires in COVID-19. The TCR sequence derives from a human donor in a cohort sampled during active COVID-19. The chain couples TRBV4-1 to TRBJ2-2, with D possibly matching TRBD1 (5 bases). Sequencing was performed on peripheral blood. CDR3 residues: CASSNRPRTRGTGELFF. The CDR3 DNA reads as TGCGCCAGCAGCAACAGGCCGAGGACCAGAGGTACCGGGGAGCTGTTTTTT.